These 6 T cell receptor beta chains were sequenced from one sample in a study of CD4+ T cells in melanoma. TCRdb's copy holds only in-frame clones and misses some; the assay was immunoSEQ multiplex PCR. The sample consists of some 10,000 clones, around 63% of them appearing once. The specimen was cells from a culture (not recorded whether cultured in vitro). The receptors derive from a human donor with melanoma.

This clone has just a few counts. This chain connects TRBV9 to TRBJ1-1; tentatively, D is TRBD1 (6 bases). This CDR3 is 15 amino acids long. V lost 4 bases and J 0 bases, leaving 13 bases between the germline ends. Germline V gene data show CDR1 as SGDLS and CDR2 as YYNGEE. CDR3 DNA sequence: TGTGCCAGCAGCAAGGACAGTTGGATGAACACTGAAGCTTTCTTT. This translates into CASSKDSWMNTEAFF.

V is TRBV7-2 and J is TRBJ1-2, with D perhaps TRBD1 (5 bases). The length of the CDR3 is 15 residues. V was clipped by 5 bases and J by 4 bases, with 17 bases between them. The germline CDR1 and CDR2 sequences are SGHTA and FQGNSA. CDR3 bases: TGTGCCAGCAGCATTCGACTCCGGGACGGCTATGGCTACACCTTC. Its translation: CASSIRLRDGYGYTF.

In its sample, this clone was seen a few times. The V call is TRBV4-2, the J call TRBJ1-5; D uncertain. The V end was cut by 1 base, the J end by 6 bases, with 7 bases between. The CDR3 consists of 13 residues. Germline CDR1 is LGHNA and CDR2 is YNFKEQ. CDR3 sequence (DNA): TGTGCCAGCAGCCAAGGATTAAGTCAGCCCCAGCATTTT. Amino acids: CASSQGLSQPQHF.

This clone appeared once. The chain joins TRBV6-6 to TRBJ1-5; D gene unclear. Germline values: CDR1 MNHNY, CDR2 SVGAGI (reference sequence). The CDR3 contains 15 residues. V was pared by 7 bases and J by 7 bases, with 20 bases between. The chain's CDR3 is CASTDPVRVGQPQHF. CDR3 nucleotide sequence: TGTGCCAGCACTGACCCTGTCCGGGTTGGACAGCCCCAGCATTTT.

V usage is TRBV19 and J usage is TRBJ1-2; 8 nucleotides agree with TRBD1. The V gene end was trimmed by 9 bases and the J gene end by 4 bases; junction bases not matched to a gene: 13. The CDR3 is 15 residues long. Germline CDR1 is LNHDA and CDR2 is SQIVND (reference sequence). Written as DNA, the CDR3 is TGTGCCAGCCGATTACAAACGACAGGGGCCTATGGCTACACCTTC. Its translation is CASRLQTTGAYGYTF. The variable domain in full, completed from reference TRBV19 and TRBJ1-2, reads DGGITQSPKYLFRKEGQNVTLSCEQNLNHDAMYWYRQDPGQGLRLIYYSQIVNDFQKGDIAEGYSVSREKKESFPLTVTSAQKNPTAFYLCASRLQTTGAYGYTFGSGTRLTVV.

This chain uses TRBV30 with TRBJ1-6; TRBD1 aligns across 8 bases. The CDR3 is 15 amino acids. V was clipped by 3 bases and J by 6 bases; unmatched bases: 7. Germline V lookup: CDR1 GTSNPN, CDR2 SVGIG (reference sequence). The CDR3 reads CAWRGQGLSNSPLHF. CDR3 in DNA: TGTGCCTGGAGAGGACAGGGTCTCTCTAATTCACCCCTCCACTTT.